This T cell receptor (beta chain) was identified in a study of blood T cell repertoires in COVID-19. As for the study in general: Samples taken during acute and convalescent COVID-19 were collected in the United States, Italy and Spain. Sources were T cells, B-cell-depleted T cells, or PBMCs; the material itself was cDNA or gDNA.

Original methodology: Cell counts per sample came from amplifying reference gene primers. Using immunoSEQ multiplex PCR, the repertoire was profiled, and TCRdb retains in-frame clones only, with some absent. From that table come the V and J calls and clone size; the DNA was used to work out D and trimming. This sample carries around 100,000 clones, 75% to 85% of them seen once, and the ten largest clones take about 5%. Trimming left V 6 bases short and J 4 bases short, with 6 bases between. The CDR3 has 11 residues. Germline CDR1 MNHEY, CDR2 SVGAGI. This clonotype was obtained from a man aged 55 to 69 with acute or convalescent COVID-19. The rearrangement joins TRBV6-5 to TRBJ1-2; no clear D gene. Sequencing was carried out using peripheral blood. The CDR3 sequence: CASRGGYGYTF. Here the CDR3 DNA reads TGTGCCAGCAGGGGAGGCTATGGCTACACCTTC.